This TCR beta chain was retrieved from a study of beta chain features in type 1 diabetes (dated 2018 in TCRdb). Regarding the complete study: Mean age, gender distribution, total cell number and subset yield did not differ between patients and healthy donors. Regulatory and stem cell-like memory subsets were isolated from only 8 patients and 8 healthy donors, whereas naive and central memory subsets came from all 30 or so donors. A total of 100 million to 110 million sorted cells were examined across all samples, and a strong correlation was observed between cell number per subset and RNA yield. In the study, TCRB repertoires of sorted circulating CD4+ T cell subsets from recently diagnosed type 1 diabetes patients were compared with those of matched healthy donors. General conclusions and limits of the study: Fewer insertions and more nucleotide deletions at VDJ recombination sites were observed in patients with type 1 diabetes, implying thymic rearrangement abnormalities. Type 1 diabetes patients showed a moderate but significant shortening of TCRB CDR3 length in all four CD4+ subsets. PCR might favor shorter templates, but patient and control samples were amplified and corrected together, so any skew would affect both groups equally. Only small numbers of individuals were included in the HLA sub-analyses, which left unresolved whether HLA type had any influence on TCRB rearrangement. Because cDNA was sequenced instead of genomic DNA, activated cells with high expression could be over-represented, although the groups did not differ in activation or CD3 levels. Naive, central memory and regulatory TCRB repertoires appeared more similar among patients than among healthy donors.

Via the germline V gene, CDR1 is MGHDK and CDR2 SYGVNS. The junction shows trimming of 4 bases on V and 3 bases on J, plus 3 bases between the germline ends. CDR3 length: 11 amino acids, cysteine to phenylalanine. The CDR3 DNA has 33 bases and is translated from base 1. About this clone: Its specific antigen is unknown. No much larger clone is present one base from it, and per-base qualities are unavailable. Other DNA sequences in the sample encode the same CDR3.

Each donor gave one peripheral blood draw, averaging roughly 0.11 L, which was collected into heparinised tubes. Naive, central memory, regulatory and stem cell-like memory CD4+ T cells were sorted on a BD FACSAria II using a panel including CD45RO, CCR7, CD25, CD127, CD95 and CD27. Every sorted population had a purity above 95%. PBMCs were isolated right away by Lymphoprep density gradient centrifugation and were stained directly, without culture. To minimize batch effects, samples were stained and sorted in pairs, one healthy donor with one patient per experiment. All of the isolated RNA was reverse transcribed with the High Capacity cDNA Reverse Transcription Kit, so expressed TCRB transcripts were sequenced. Deep immunoSEQ sequencing was applied to naive, central memory and regulatory T cell samples, giving an average of about 3.7 million total reads per sample. Sorted cells were lysed in RLT buffer, and RNA was extracted using DNase-treated RNeasy Micro or Mini kits according to cell number. Each cell subset was processed on its own to prevent cross-contamination, while patient and healthy donor samples were processed together. Using the immunoSEQ multiplex PCR, TCRB sequences were amplified from cDNA into 87-bp fragments spanning the CDR3 region. Sequencing of the amplicons was performed on the Illumina HiSeq platform. The source study handled its data this way. PCR bias was corrected computationally using synthetic template baselines, and reads within Hamming distance 2 were collapsed, with unmergeable singletons discarded. Reads were aligned against IMGT to assign V, D and J genes, CDR3 length and insertions or deletions at six rearrangement sites. Within each subset, clonotype counts were normalized to the number of sorted cells before true diversity and Gini coefficients were calculated with the tcR R package. The overlap coefficient, calculated on TCRB nucleotide sequences, was used to measure repertoire sharing. As a proxy for the pre-selection repertoire, out-of-frame TCRB sequences from naive cells were analyzed. The immuneACCESS repertoire file appears here via TCRdb, limited to in-frame rearrangements. These files lack a portion of the clones; in checked studies, under half of the deficit traces to unresolved V genes, and the cause of the others is not known. That table furnishes V, J and clone size, whereas the DNA furnished D and trimming. Here the sample has 400,000 to 550,000 clones; 9.5% to 12% occur a single time. The ten largest clonotypes hold more than 0.045% of the sample.

Input material: naive CD4+ T cells from blood. The intended sense of this specimen's cell subset or site label: true naive CD4+ T cells. The sequence was collected from a woman between 18 and 30 years old in good health. The rearrangement combines TRBV25-1 with TRBJ1-1; the D gene assignment is ambiguous. Here is the DNA: TGTGCCAGCAGTGGGTACACTGAAGCTTTCTTT. It is translated as CASSGYTEAFF.